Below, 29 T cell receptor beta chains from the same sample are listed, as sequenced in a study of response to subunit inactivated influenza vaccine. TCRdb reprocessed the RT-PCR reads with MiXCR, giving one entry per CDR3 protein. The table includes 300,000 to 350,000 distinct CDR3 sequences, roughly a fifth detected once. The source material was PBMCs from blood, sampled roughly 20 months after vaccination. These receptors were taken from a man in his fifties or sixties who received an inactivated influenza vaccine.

DNA of the CDR3: TGCGCCAGCAGCCAAGAATGGGCTAGCGGGAAGAACACCGGGGAGCTGTTTTTT. Translating gives CASSQEWASGKNTGELFF. The chain has TRBV4-3 and TRBJ2-2; 9 bases are a match to TRBD2. CDR3 length: 18 amino acids. V shed 0 bases, J shed 1 base, and the junction held 6 bases outside the gene matches. Per the germline V gene, CDR1 is LGHNA and CDR2 is YSLEER.

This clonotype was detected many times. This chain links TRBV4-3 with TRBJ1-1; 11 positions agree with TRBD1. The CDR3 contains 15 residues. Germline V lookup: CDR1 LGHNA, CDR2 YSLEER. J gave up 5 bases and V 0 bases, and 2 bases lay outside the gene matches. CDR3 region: CASSQEGTGGTEAFF. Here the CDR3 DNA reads TGCGCCAGCAGCCAAGAGGGGACAGGGGGAACTGAAGCTTTCTTT.

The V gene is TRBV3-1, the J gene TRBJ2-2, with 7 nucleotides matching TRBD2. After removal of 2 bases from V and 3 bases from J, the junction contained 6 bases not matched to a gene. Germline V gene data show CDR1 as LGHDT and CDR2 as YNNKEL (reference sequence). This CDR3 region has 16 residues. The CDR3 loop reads CASSQTQGGHTGELFF. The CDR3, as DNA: TGTGCCAGCAGCCAAACCCAGGGAGGGCACACCGGGGAGCTGTTTTTT.

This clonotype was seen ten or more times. CDR3 region: CASSWDSRNSPLHF. DNA of the CDR3: TGTGCCAGCAGCTGGGACAGTCGGAATTCACCCCTCCACTTT. V and J are TRBV7-6 and TRBJ1-6; 7 bases are shared with TRBD1. This CDR3 is 14 amino acids long. Germline V CDR1 and CDR2: SGHVS, FNYEAQ. V shed 4 bases and J 7 bases; nucleotides not matched to a gene: 4.

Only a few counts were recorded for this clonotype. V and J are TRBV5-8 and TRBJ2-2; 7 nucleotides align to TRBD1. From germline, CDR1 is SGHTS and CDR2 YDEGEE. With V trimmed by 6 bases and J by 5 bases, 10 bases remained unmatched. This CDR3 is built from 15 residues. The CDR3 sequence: CASIKGASRTGELFF. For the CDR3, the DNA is TGTGCCAGCATCAAGGGGGCATCGCGAACCGGGGAGCTGTTTTTT. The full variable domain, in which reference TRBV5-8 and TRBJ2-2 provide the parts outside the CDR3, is EAGVTQSPTHLIKTRGQQATLRCSPISGHTSVYWYQQALGLGLQFLLWYDEGEERNRGNFPPRFSGRQFPNYSSELNVNALELEDSALYLCASIKGASRTGELFFGEGSRLTVL.

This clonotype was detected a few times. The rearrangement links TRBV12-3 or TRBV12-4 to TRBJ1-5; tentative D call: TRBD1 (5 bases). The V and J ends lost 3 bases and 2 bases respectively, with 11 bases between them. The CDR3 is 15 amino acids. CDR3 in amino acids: CASSFRPRGNQPQHF. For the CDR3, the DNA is TGTGCCAGCAGTTTTAGACCCAGGGGCAATCAGCCCCAGCATTTT.

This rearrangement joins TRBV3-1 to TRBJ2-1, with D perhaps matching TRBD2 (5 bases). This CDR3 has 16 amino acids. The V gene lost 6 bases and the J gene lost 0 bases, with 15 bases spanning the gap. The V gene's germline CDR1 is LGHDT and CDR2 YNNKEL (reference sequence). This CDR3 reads CASSPGLHGSYNEQFF. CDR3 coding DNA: TGTGCCAGCAGTCCAGGACTCCATGGCTCCTACAATGAGCAGTTCTTC.

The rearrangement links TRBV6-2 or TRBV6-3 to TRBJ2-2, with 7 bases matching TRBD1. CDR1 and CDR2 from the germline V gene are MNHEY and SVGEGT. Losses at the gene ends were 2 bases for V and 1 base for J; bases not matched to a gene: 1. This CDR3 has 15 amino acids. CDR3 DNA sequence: TGTGCCAGCAGTTACCGACAGGGGAACACCGGGGAGCTGTTTTTT. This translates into CASSYRQGNTGELFF.

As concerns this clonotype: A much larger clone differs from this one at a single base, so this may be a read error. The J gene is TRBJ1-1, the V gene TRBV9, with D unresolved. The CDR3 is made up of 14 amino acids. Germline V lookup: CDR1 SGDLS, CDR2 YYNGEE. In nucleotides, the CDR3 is TGTTCCAGCAGCGTGGATGACCCGAACACTGAAGCTTTCTTT. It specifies CSSSVDDPNTEAFF.

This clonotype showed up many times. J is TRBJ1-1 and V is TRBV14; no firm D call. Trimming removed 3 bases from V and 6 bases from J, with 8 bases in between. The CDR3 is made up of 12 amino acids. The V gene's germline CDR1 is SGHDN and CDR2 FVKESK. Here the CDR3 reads CASSQNSPEAFF. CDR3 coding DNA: TGTGCCAGCAGCCAGAACAGTCCTGAAGCTTTCTTT.

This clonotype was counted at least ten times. CDR3 in DNA: TGTGCCAGCAGTTTACAGAACACTGAAGCTTTCTTT. It yields the protein CASSLQNTEAFF. The J gene is TRBJ1-1, the V gene TRBV12-3 or TRBV12-4; D not certain. Trimming cost V 2 bases and J 1 base, with 2 bases left between them. The CDR3 has 12 residues.

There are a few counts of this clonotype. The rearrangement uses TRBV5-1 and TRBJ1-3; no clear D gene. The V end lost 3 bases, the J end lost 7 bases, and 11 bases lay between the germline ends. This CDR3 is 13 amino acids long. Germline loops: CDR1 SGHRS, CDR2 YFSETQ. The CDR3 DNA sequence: TGCGCCAGCAGCTCTCCGACAACCAACACCATATATTTT. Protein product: CASSSPTTNTIYF.

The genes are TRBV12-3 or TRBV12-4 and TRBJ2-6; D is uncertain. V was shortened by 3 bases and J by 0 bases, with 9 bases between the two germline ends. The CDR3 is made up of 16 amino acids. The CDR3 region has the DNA TGTGCCAGCAGTTTCACTCTTCCCTCTGGGGCCAACGTCCTGACTTTC. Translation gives CASSFTLPSGANVLTF.

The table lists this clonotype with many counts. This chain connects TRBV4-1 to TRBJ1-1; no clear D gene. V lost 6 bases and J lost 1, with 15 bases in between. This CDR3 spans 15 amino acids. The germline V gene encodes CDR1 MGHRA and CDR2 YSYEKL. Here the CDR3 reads CASSKGSQPNTEAFF. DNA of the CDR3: TGCGCCAGCAGTAAGGGTTCCCAGCCGAACACTGAAGCTTTCTTT.

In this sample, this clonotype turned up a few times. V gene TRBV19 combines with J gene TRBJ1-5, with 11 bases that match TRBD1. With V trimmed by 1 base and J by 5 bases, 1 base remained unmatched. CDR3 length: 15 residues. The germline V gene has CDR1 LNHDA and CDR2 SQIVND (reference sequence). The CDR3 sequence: CASSIGTGGDQPQHF. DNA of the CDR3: TGTGCCAGTAGTATAGGGACAGGGGGCGATCAGCCCCAGCATTTT.

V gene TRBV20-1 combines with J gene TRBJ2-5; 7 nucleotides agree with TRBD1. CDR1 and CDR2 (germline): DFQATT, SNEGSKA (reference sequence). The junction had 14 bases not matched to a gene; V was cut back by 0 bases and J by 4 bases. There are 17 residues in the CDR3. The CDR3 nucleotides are TGCAGTGCTAGAGATGAGGATTGGACAGGCGGCGGAGAGACCCAGTACTTC. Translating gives CSARDEDWTGGGETQYF.

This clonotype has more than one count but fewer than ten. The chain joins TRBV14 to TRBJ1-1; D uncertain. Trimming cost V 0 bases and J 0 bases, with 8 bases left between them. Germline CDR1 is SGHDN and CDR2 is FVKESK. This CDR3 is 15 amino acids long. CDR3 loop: CASSQDVTVNTEAFF. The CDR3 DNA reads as TGTGCCAGCAGCCAAGATGTGACGGTGAACACTGAAGCTTTCTTT.

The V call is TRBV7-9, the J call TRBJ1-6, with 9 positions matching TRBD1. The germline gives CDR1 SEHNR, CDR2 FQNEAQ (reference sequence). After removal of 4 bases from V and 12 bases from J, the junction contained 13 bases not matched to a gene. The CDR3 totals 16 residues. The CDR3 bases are TGTGCCAGCAGCTCCATGACAGGGGGACTCAATCAACCCCTCCACTTT. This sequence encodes CASSSMTGGLNQPLHF.

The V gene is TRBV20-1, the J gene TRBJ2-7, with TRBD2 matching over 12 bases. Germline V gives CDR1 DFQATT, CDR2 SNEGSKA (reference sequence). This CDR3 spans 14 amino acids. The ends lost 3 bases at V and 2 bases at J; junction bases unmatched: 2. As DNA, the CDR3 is TGCAGTGCTAGCCCTAGCGGGGGGGCCTACGAGCAGTACTTC. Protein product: CSASPSGGAYEQYF.

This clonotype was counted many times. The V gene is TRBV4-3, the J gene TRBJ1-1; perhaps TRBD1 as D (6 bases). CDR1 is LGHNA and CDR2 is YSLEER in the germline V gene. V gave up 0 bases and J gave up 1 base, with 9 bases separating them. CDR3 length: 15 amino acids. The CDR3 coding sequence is TGCGCCAGCAGCCAAGATAGGGGGAGGAACACTGAAGCTTTCTTT. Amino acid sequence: CASSQDRGRNTEAFF.

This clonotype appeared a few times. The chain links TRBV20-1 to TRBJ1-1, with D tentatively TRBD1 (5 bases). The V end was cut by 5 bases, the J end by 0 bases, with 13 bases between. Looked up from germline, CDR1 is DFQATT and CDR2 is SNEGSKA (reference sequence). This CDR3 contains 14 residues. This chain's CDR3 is CSAADSRVNTEAFF. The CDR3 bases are TGCAGTGCTGCAGACTCCAGGGTGAACACTGAAGCTTTCTTT.

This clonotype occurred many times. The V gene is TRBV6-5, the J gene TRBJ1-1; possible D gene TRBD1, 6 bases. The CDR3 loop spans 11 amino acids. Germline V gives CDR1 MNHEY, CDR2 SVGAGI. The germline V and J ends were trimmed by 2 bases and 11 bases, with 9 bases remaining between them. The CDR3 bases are TGTGCCAGCAGTTACGGGACATTGGCTTTCTTT. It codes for CASSYGTLAFF.

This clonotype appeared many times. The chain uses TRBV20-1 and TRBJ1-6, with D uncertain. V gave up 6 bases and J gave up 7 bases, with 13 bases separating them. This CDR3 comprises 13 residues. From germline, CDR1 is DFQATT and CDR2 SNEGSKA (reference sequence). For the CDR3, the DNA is TGCAGTGCGTTGTGGCGGGCCAATTCACCCCTCCACTTT. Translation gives CSALWRANSPLHF.

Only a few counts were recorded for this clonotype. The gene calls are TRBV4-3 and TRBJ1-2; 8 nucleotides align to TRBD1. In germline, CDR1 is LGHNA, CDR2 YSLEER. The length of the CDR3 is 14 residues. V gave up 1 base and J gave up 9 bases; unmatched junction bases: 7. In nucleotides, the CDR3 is TGCGCCAGCAGCCAAGTTCAGGGGGCGCGTAGCTACACCTTC. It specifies CASSQVQGARSYTF.

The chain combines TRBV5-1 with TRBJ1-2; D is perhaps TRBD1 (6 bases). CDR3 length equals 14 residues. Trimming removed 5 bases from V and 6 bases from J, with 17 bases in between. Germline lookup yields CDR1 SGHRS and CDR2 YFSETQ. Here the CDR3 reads CASSRVRTADGYTF. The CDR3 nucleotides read TGCGCCAGCAGTAGGGTGCGGACAGCTGATGGCTACACCTTC.

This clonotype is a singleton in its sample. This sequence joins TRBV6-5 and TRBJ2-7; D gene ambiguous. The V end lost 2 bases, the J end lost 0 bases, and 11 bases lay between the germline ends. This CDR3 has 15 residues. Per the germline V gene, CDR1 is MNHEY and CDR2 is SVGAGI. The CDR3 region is CASSYTPGPSYEQYF. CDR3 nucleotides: TGTGCCAGCAGTTACACCCCAGGTCCCTCCTACGAGCAGTACTTC.

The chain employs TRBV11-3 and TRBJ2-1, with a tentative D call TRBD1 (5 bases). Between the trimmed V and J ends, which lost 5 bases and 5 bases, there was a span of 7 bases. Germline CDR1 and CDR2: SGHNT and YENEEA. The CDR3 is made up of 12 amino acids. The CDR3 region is CASSSRDNEQFF. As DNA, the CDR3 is TGTGCCAGCAGCAGCAGGGACAATGAGCAGTTCTTC.

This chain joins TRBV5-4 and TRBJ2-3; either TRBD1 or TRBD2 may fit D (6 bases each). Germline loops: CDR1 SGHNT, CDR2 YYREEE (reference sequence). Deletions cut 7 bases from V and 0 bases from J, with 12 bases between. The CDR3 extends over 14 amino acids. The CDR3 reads CASGGGPSTDTQYF. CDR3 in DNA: TGTGCCAGCGGAGGGGGACCTAGCACAGATACGCAGTATTTT. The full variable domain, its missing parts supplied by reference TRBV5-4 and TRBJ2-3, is ETGVTQSPTHLIKTRGQQVTLRCSSQSGHNTVSWYQQALGQGPQFIFQYYREEENGRGNFPPRFSGLQFPNYSSELNVNALELDDSALYLCASGGGPSTDTQYFGPGTRLTVL.

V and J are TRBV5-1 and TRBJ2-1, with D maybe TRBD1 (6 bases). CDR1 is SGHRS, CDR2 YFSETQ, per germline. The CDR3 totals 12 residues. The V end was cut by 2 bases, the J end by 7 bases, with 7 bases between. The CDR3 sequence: CASSLQGNEQFF. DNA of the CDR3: TGCGCCAGCAGCTTACAGGGTAATGAGCAGTTCTTC.